The source of this T cell receptor (beta chain) is a study of T cell changes during pregnancy in multiple sclerosis. V lost 5 bases and J 6 bases, leaving 11 bases between the germline ends. Looked up from germline, CDR1 is LNHDA and CDR2 is SQIVND (reference sequence). This CDR3 spans 13 amino acids. The table came from immunoSEQ multiplex PCR; TCRdb's copy has only in-frame clones and leaves some out. The sample yields around 57,000 clones, more than 75% seen once. The sequenced sample was peripheral blood, obtained in the second trimester of pregnancy. The clonotype originates from a female donor with multiple sclerosis, enrolled in a pregnancy study. V gene TRBV19 combines with J gene TRBJ1-5, with D possibly matching TRBD1 (6 bases). The CDR3 is CASSRQGFQPQHF. The DNA of the CDR3 is TGTGCCAGTAGTCGCCAGGGGTTTCAGCCCCAGCATTTT.